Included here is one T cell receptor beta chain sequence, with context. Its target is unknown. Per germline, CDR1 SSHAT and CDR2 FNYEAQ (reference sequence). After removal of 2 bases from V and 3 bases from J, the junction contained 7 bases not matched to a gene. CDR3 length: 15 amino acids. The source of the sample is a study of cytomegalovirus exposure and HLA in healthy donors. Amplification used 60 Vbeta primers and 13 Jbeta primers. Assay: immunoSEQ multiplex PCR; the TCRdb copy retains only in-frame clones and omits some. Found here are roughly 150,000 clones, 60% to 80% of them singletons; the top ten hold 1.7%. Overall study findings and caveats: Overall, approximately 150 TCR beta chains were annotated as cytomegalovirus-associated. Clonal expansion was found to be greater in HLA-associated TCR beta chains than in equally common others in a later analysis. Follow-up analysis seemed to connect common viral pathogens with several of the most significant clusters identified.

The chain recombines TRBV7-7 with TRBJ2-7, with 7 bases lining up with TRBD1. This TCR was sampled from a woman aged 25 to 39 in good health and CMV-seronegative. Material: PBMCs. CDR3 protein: CASSLLLGQSYEQYF. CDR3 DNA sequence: TGTGCCAGCAGCTTACTTCTGGGACAGAGCTACGAGCAGTACTTC.